This entry describes one T cell receptor delta chain. A read error may be the cause here, since a much bigger clone is one base away. The sample originates from a study of gamma-delta T cells after stem cell transplantation. This CDR3 is 23 amino acids long. Germline CDR1 is TSWWSYY and CDR2 is QGS. With 5 bases clipped from V and 0 bases from J, the junction kept 24 bases outside the gene matches. TCRdb reprocessed the RT-PCR reads through CATT. The sample has 3,000 to 4,000 delta-chain clones; 21% are singletons. This sequence joins TRDV1 and TRDJ1; 13 bases fit TRDD3. The sequenced sample was gamma-delta T cells. The source is a human donor. It is not recorded whose cells these are; they may come from a transplant donor. The CDR3 DNA is TGTGCTCTTGGGAACTCGCCTTCCGCAAACCTACTGGGGGATACGAGGCACACCGATAAACTCATCTTT. This encodes CALGNSPSANLLGDTRHTDKLIF.